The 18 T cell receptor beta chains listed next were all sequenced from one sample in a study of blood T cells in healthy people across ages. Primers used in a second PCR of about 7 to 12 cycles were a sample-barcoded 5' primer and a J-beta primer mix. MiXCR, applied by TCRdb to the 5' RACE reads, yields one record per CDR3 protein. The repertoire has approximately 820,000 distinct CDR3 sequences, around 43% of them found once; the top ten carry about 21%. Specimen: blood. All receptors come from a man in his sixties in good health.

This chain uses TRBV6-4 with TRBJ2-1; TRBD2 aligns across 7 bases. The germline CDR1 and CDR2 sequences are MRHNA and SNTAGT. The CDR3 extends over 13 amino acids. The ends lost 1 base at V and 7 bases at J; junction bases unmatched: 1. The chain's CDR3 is CASSDWGGNEQFF. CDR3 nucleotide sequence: TGTGCCAGCAGTGACTGGGGGGGGAATGAGCAGTTCTTC.

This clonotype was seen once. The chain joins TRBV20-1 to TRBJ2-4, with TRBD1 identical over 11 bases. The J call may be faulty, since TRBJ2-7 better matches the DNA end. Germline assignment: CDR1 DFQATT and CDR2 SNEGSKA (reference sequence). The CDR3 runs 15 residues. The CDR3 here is CSARPGQGAAYEQYF. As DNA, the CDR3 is TGCAGTGCTAGACCTGGACAGGGGGCCGCCTACGAGCAGTACTTC.

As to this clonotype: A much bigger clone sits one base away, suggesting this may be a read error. This CDR3 reads CSVRGQGGYDYTF. The CDR3 DNA follows: TGCAGCGTTCGAGGACAGGGTGGCTATGACTACACCTTC. V gene TRBV29-1 combines with J gene TRBJ1-2; TRBD1 matches 8 bases. The CDR3 totals 13 residues. Germline values: CDR1 SQVTM, CDR2 ANQGSEA.

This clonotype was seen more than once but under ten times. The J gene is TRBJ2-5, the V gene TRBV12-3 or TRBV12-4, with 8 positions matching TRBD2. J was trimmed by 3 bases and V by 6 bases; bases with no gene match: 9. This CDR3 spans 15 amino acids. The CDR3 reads CASSQGGGQEETQYF. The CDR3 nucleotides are TGTGCCAGCAGCCAGGGCGGGGGGCAGGAAGAGACCCAGTACTTC.

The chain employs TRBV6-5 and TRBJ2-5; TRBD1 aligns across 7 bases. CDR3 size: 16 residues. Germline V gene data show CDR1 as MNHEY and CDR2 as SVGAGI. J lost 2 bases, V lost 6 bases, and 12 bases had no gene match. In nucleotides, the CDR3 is TGTGCCAGCAGACCCCGGTGGGACAGATATCAAGAGACCCAGTACTTC. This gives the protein CASRPRWDRYQETQYF.

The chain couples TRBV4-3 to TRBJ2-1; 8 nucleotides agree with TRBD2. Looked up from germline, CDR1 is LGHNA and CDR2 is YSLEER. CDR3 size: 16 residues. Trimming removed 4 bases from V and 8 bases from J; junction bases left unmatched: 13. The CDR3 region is CASSRRLAQPVHEQFF. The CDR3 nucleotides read TGCGCCAGCAGCCGACGACTAGCGCAACCGGTTCATGAGCAGTTCTTC.

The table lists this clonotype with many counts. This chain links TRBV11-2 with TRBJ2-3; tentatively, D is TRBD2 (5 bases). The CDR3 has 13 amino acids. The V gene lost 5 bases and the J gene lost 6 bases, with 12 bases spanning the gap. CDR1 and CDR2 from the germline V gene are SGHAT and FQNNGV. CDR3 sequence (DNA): TGTGCCAGCAGCCCCCTGAGGGTTGATACGCAGTATTTT. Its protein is CASSPLRVDTQYF.

The chain's CDR3 is CASSFSGTSYEQYF. The CDR3 region has the DNA TGTGCCAGCAGTTTTAGCGGGACATCCTACGAGCAGTACTTC. The V gene is TRBV27, the J gene TRBJ2-7, with TRBD2 matching 8 bases. Germline values: CDR1 MNHEY, CDR2 SMNVEV (reference sequence). V lost 3 bases to trimming and J lost 1 base; unmatched junction nucleotides: 2. The CDR3 extends over 14 amino acids.

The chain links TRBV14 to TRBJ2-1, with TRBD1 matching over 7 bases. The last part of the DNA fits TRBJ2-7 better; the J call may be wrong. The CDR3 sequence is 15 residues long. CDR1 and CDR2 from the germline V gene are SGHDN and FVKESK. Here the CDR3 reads CASSQGDSLYNEQYF. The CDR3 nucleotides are TGTGCCAGCAGCCAGGGGGACAGCCTATACAATGAGCAGTACTTC.

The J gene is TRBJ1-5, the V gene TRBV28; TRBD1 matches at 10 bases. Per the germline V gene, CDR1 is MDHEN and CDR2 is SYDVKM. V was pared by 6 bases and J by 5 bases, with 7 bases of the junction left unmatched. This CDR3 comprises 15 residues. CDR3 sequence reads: CASSGQGEGYQPQHF. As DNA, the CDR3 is TGTGCCAGCAGCGGACAGGGGGAAGGATATCAGCCCCAGCATTTT.

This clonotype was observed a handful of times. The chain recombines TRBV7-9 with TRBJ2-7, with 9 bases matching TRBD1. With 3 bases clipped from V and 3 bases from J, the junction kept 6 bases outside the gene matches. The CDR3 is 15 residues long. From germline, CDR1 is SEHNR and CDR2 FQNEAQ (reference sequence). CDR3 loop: CASSFSRQGGYEQYF. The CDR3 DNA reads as TGTGCCAGCAGCTTTTCGAGACAGGGGGGCTACGAGCAGTACTTC.

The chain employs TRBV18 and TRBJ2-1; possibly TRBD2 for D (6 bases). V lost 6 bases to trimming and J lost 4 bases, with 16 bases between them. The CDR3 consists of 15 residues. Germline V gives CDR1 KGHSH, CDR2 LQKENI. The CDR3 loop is CASSRGTVSYNEQFF. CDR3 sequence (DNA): TGTGCCAGCTCCCGCGGGACGGTCAGTTACAATGAGCAGTTCTTC.

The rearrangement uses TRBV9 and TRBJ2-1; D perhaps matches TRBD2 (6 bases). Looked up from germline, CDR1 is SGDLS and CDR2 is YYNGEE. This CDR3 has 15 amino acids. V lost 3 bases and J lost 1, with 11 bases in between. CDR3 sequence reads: CASSALSGSYNEQFF. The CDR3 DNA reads TGTGCCAGCAGCGCCCTTAGCGGTTCCTACAATGAGCAGTTCTTC. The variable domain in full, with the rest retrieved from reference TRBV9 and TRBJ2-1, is DSGVTQTPKHLITATGQRVTLRCSPRSGDLSVYWYQQSLDQGLQFLIQYYNGEERAKGNILERFSAQQFPDLHSELNLSSLELGDSALYFCASSALSGSYNEQFFGPGTRLTVL.

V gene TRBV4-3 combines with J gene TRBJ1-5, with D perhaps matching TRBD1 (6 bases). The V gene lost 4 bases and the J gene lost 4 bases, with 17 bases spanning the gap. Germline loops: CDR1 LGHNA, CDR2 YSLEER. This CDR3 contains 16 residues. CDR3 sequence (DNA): TGCGCCAGCAGCCCTAGCACAGGGATGGGTAATCAGCCCCAGCATTTT. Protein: CASSPSTGMGNQPQHF.

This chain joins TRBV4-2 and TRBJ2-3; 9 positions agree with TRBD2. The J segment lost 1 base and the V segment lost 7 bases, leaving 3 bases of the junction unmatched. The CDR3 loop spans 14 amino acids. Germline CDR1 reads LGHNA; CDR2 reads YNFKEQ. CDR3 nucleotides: TGTGCCAGCAACCAGCGGGGGGGCACAGATACGCAGTATTTT. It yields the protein CASNQRGGTDTQYF.

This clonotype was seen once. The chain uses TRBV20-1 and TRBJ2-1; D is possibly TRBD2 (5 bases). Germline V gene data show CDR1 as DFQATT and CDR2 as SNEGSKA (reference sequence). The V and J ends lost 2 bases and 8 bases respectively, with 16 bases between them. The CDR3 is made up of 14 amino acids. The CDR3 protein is CSARPDYRGYEQFF. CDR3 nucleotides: TGCAGTGCTAGACCCGACTATCGAGGCTATGAGCAGTTCTTC.

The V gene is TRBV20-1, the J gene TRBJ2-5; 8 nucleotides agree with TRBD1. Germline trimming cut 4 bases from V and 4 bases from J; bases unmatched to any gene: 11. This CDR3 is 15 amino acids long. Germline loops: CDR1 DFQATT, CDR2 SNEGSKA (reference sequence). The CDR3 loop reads CSAINPGGEGETQYF. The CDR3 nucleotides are TGCAGTGCTATTAACCCAGGGGGCGAAGGAGAGACCCAGTACTTC.

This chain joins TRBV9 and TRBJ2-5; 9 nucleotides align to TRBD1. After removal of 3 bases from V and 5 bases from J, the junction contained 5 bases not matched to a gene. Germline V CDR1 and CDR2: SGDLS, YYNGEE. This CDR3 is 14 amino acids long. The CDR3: CASSAQTGGETQYF. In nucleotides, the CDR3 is TGTGCCAGCAGCGCCCAGACAGGGGGGGAGACCCAGTACTTC. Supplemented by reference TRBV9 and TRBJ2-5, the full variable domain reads DSGVTQTPKHLITATGQRVTLRCSPRSGDLSVYWYQQSLDQGLQFLIQYYNGEERAKGNILERFSAQQFPDLHSELNLSSLELGDSALYFCASSAQTGGETQYFGPGTRLLVL.